The entry below describes one T cell receptor beta chain. Its recognized antigen is unknown. No qualities accompany the bases; no much larger clone lies one base away. This entry comes from a study of T cell clonotyping in hematopoietic cell transplantation (dated by TCRdb to about 2021). General notes on the study: The study collected roughly 150 blood samples from approximately 40 consecutive transplant recipients and their related donors. Recruitment of patients was conducted between 2015 and early 2017, and follow-up was continued until September 2020 or death. Broad study findings and their caveats: Inverse Simpson Index values from donors and from recipients before transplant predicted broader TCR repertoire diversity after transplant. The sample size was limited and the cells went unsorted, which meant the CD4 and CD8 repertoire contributions could not be told apart. Recipient repertoires showed only a small fraction of overlap with donor repertoires, and over 97% appeared de novo at the given depth. Recipient TCR diversity fell after transplant, with pathologically expanded clonotypes rising progressively from day 30 to day 180.

TCR beta CDR3 regions were amplified from genomic DNA with the immunoSEQ assay, a bias-controlled multiplex PCR using V- and J-specific primers. In a second PCR step, the CDR3 amplicons were tagged with a proprietary barcode plus Illumina adapter sequences. An Illumina MiSeq instrument was used to sequence the CDR3 libraries. Per the authors' processing: immunoSEQ Analyzer 3.0 was used for export and quality control, with R Bioconductor and Immunarch used for downstream analyses. Only productive rearrangements in the normalized downsampled data set were used to calculate repertoire metrics. Clonotypes larger than 5 templates in the normalized cohort were defined as pathologically expanded. The Inverse Simpson Index served as the measure of repertoire diversity. The non-normalized data set was used for CMV-specificity analyses so that all clonotypes could be captured. Imported from immuneACCESS, the table was reduced by TCRdb to in-frame sequences with V and J called. These copies leave out some clones; in studies compared against another copy, an unresolved V gene accounts for under half, and the cause of the remainder is not known. V, J and clone size are those of that table, while D and trimming were read from the DNA. In this sample the table shows about 3,900 clones, over 85% of which occur a single time. Together, the top ten hold around 5% of the sample.

What the time point label conveys for this sample: 30 days after allo-HCT. Blood from recipients was drawn roughly 28 days before transplant, then again at days 30, 100 and 180 after transplant. Nuclei Lysis Solution was used to extract genomic DNA from fresh or cryopreserved unfractionated peripheral blood mononuclear cells. The sequence came from a male patient aged 70-85 years who had an allogeneic stem cell transplant from an unrelated donor, so T cells may come from the graft donor. Some clones in this sample may be carry-over from other donors' samples. The specimen was peripheral blood mononuclear cells, collected 30 days after allogeneic stem cell transplant.

The encoded CDR3 is CASSWGQGVNQPQHF. Read as DNA, the sequence is TGTGCCAGCAGTTGGGGACAGGGGGTCAATCAGCCCCAGCATTTT. The rearrangement combines TRBV27 with TRBJ1-5; 11 bases in between match TRBD1. From its cysteine to its phenylalanine, the CDR3 spans 15 amino acids. Left in the record is the CDR3 DNA by itself, 45 bases read in frame from the first base. CDR1 and CDR2 (MNHEY, SMNVEV) derive from the germline V gene (reference sequence). Clipping removes 4 bases from V and 3 bases from J, with 2 as the unmatched junction base count.